This T cell receptor (beta chain) was observed in a study of CD8 T cells in Susac syndrome. CD8+ and CD4+ T cells from blood underwent TCR beta sequencing. TEMRA cells were FACS-enriched, unlike CD8+ and CD4+ T cells, which were negatively isolated. Random hexamers primed reverse transcription of 0.5 to 1 ug RNA. The amplification used immunoSEQ multiplex PCR on TCR beta CDR3; it spanned 54 Vbeta and 13 Jbeta. TCRdb recomputed calls from the immunoSEQ multiplex PCR reads with MiXCR, one row per CDR3 protein. The sample includes around 150,000 distinct CDR3 sequences, roughly 95% seen only once; the top ten take about 0.11%. The CDR3 covers 19 residues. The trim removed 6 bases at V and 5 bases at J, leaving 15 bases unmatched. Germline assignment: CDR1 SNHLY and CDR2 FYNNEI.

Sequencing was performed on CD4+ T cells from PBMCs. The rearrangement uses TRBV2 and TRBJ2-5, with TRBD2 matching over 16 bases. This receptor was taken from a human donor with multiple sclerosis. For the CDR3, the DNA is TGTGCCAGCAGCACCCTACCGGGACTAGCGGGGGGGGGCGAGGAGACCCAGTACTTC. Its translation is CASSTLPGLAGGGEETQYF.